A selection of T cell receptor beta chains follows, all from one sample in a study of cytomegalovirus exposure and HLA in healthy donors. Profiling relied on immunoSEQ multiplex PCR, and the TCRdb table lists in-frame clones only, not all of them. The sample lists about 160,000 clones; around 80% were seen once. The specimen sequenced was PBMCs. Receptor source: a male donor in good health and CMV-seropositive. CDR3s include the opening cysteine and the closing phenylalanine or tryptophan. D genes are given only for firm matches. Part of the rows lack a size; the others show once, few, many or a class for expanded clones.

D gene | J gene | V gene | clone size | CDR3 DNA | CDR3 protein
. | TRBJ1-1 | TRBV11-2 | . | TGTGCCAGCAGCCCCCGTGGGGCGGGAGAAGCTTTCTTT | CASSPRGAGEAFF
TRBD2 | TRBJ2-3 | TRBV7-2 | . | TGTGCCAGCAGCTTAGTGGGGGAGGGGACGCAGTATTTT | CASSLVGEGTQYF
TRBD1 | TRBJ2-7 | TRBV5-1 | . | TGCGCCAGCAGCTTGGAAACAGGGGGCGGGTACGAGCAGTACTTC | CASSLETGGGYEQYF
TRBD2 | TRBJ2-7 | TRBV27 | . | TGTGCCAGCAGTAGACTAGCGGGGGGTATTTTGACCTACGAGCAGTACTTC | CASSRLAGGILTYEQYF
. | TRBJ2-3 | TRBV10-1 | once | TGCGCCAGCAGTGTTAATTCAGGGGCACCCGCAGATACGCAGTATTTT | CASSVNSGAPADTQYF
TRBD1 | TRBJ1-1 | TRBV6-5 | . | TGTGCCAGCAGTCACAGGGGAAACACTGAAGCTTTCTTT | CASSHRGNTEAFF
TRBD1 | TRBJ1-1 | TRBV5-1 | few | TGCGCCAGCAGCACGGACAGGGTCCGTAATACTGAAGCTTTCTTT | CASSTDRVRNTEAFF
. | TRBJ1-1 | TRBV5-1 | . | TGCGCCAGCAGTTTCTTTCCCGACAGGCCGACGACCTTGAACACTGAAGCTTTCTTT | CASSFFPDRPTTLNTEAFF
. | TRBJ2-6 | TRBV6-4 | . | TGTGCCAGCAGTGATTCGACAGGTTCCTCTGGGGCCAACGTCCTGACTTTC | CASSDSTGSSGANVLTF
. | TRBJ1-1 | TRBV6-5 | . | TGTGCCAGCAGTACGGACGGGGGTGAGAACACTGAAGCTTTCTTT | CASSTDGGENTEAFF
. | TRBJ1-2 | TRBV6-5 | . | TGTGCCAGCAGTCCCGACAGGTTCGGCTACACCTTC | CASSPDRFGYTF
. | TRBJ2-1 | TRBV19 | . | TGTGCCAGTAGTAGCCCCCTAGCGCCTGCCTACAATGAGCAGTTCTTC | CASSSPLAPAYNEQFF
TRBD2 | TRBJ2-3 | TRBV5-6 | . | TGTGCCAGCAGCTTGAAAGCGGGAGGAACAGATACGCAGTATTTT | CASSLKAGGTDTQYF
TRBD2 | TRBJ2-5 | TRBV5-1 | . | TGCGCCAGCAGCTTGGCCGGGGTAGCGGGGGGGCGTGAGGAGACCCAGTACTTC | CASSLAGVAGGREETQYF
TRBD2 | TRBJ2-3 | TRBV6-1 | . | TGTGCCAGCAGTGATGCGGGGGGAACCTACCAGACAGATACGCAGTATTTT | CASSDAGGTYQTDTQYF
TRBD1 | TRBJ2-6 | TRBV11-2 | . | TGTGCCAGCAGACAACCGACAGGGCCTGGGGCCAACGGCCTGACTTTC | CASRQPTGPGANGLTF
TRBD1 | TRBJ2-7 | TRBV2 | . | TGTGCCAGCAGTTTCCAGCCCGGGACAGGGTACGAGCAGTACTTC | CASSFQPGTGYEQYF
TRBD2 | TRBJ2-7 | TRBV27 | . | TGTGCCAGCAGCCGGGGGACTAGCGGTACCTACGAGCAGTACTTC | CASSRGTSGTYEQYF
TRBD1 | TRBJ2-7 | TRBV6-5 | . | TGTGCCAGCAGTTACGACCCCCGGGACAGGGGACACGAGCAGTACTTC | CASSYDPRDRGHEQYF
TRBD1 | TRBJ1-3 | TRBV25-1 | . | TGTGCCAGCAGTGAATTTGGACAGGGGATTGGAAACACCATATATTTT | CASSEFGQGIGNTIYF
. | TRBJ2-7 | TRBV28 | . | . | CASGLTFGGEQYF
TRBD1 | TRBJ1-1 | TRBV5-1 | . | TGCGCCAGCAGCTTGGACGGGACAGGGGTTGAAGCTTTCTTT | CASSLDGTGVEAFF
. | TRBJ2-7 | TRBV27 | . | TGTGCCAGCAGTTTGAGTCAGGGCTCCTACGAGCAGTACTTC | CASSLSQGSYEQYF
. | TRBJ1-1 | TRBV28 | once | TGTGCCAGCAGTTTCCAGGGGCAAAACACTGAAGCTTTCTTT | CASSFQGQNTEAFF
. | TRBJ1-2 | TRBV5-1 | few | TGCGCCAGCAGCGTGCCCCAGGGAGCGGGGGGCTACACCTTC | CASSVPQGAGGYTF
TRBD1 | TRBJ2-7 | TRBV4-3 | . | TGCGCCAGCAGCCAGCGCCGGGACAGTCCATACGAGCAGTACTTC | CASSQRRDSPYEQYF
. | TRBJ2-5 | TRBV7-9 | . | TGTGCCAGCAGCTTGTCTACAGCTCAAGAGACCCAGTACTTC | CASSLSTAQETQYF
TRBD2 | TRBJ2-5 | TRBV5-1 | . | TGCGCCAGCAGCTTGACTAGCGGGTTCCAAGAGACCCAGTACTTC | CASSLTSGFQETQYF
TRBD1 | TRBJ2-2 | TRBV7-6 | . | TGTGCCAGCAGCTTAGCATTCGGACAGGGGGCTACGATGGAGCTGTTTTTT | CASSLAFGQGATMELFF
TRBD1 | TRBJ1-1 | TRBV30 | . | TGTGCCTGGAGACTCGGGACAGGGGCCACCAATCCGGAAGCTTTCTTT | CAWRLGTGATNPEAFF
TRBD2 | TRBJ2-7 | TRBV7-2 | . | TGTGCCAGCAGCCTAACTAGCGGGGGGGCCATTATTTACGAGCAGTACTTC | CASSLTSGGAIIYEQYF
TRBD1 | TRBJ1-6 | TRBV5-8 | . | TGTGCCAGCAGCCTTGGACAGGGTATCTCACCCCTCCACTTT | CASSLGQGISPLHF
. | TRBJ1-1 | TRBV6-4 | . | TGTGCCAGCAGCTCCGAGGGAAACACTGAAGCTTTCTTT | CASSSEGNTEAFF
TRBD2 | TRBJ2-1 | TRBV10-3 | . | TGTGCCACCCACAATGGACTAGCGGTCGACAATGAGCAGTTCTTC | CATHNGLAVDNEQFF
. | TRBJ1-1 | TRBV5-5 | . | TGTGCCAGCAGCTTAGAATGGGGCTTCCCGACTTTCCATCGCACTGAAGCTTTCTTT | CASSLEWGFPTFHRTEAFF
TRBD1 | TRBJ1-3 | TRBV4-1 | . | TGCGCCAGCAGCCAGAGGGGTTTGACAGGGGATAGCTCTGGAAACACCATATATTTT | CASSQRGLTGDSSGNTIYF
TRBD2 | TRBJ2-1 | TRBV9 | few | TGTGCCAGCAGCGTAGCCATCCGGGGTCGGGGGGTCAATGAGCAGTTCTTC | CASSVAIRGRGVNEQFF
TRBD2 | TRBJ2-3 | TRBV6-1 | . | TGTGCCAGCAGTGAGGCTAGCGGGGGGGTAGATACGCAGTATTTT | CASSEASGGVDTQYF
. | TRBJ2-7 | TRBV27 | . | TGTGCCAGCAGTTTATATCTGGGGGCAGTCGAGCAGTACTTC | CASSLYLGAVEQYF
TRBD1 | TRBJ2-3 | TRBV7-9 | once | TGTGCCAGCAGCCGCACGAGGGGGCTTGGAGATACGCAGTATTTT | CASSRTRGLGDTQYF
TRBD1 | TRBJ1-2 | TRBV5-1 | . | TGCGCCAGCAGCACGGACAGGGGGGAGGTAGACGGCTACACCTTC | CASSTDRGEVDGYTF
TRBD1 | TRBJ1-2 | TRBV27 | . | TGTGCCAGCAGTCGATGGACAGGGGGCGCGAATGGCTACACCTTC | CASSRWTGGANGYTF
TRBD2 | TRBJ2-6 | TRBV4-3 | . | TGCGCCAGCAGCCAAGATAGGCTAGCGGCTGGGGCCAACGGCCTGACTTTC | CASSQDRLAAGANGLTF
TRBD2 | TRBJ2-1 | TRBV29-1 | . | TGCAGCGTAAAAGCGGGAGTCCCCAATGAGCAGTTCTTC | CSVKAGVPNEQFF
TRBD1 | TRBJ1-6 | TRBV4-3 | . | TGCGCCAGCAGCCAAAAGGACAGGGGAATTAATAATTCACCCCTCCACTTT | CASSQKDRGINNSPLHF
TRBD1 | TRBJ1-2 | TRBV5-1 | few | TGCGCCAGCAGCGTCCGACAGGGGGGCGTTACAAATGGCTACACCTTC | CASSVRQGGVTNGYTF
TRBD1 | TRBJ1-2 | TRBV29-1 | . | TGCAGCGTCGCCCGACAGGGCTATGGCTACACCTTC | CSVARQGYGYTF
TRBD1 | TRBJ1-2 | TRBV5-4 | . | TGTGCCAGCAGCTTGGTGGACAGGCCTACCTATGGCTACACCTTC | CASSLVDRPTYGYTF
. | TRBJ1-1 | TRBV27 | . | TGTGCCAGCGGCCGATCTTTGAGGGGCGTGGGAGGCACTGAAGCTTTCTTT | CASGRSLRGVGGTEAFF
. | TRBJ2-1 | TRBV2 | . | TGTGCCAGCAGGCGGGTTGTGGATGAGCAGTTCTTC | CASRRVVDEQFF
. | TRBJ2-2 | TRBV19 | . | TGTGCCACCTCAGAAAGATACACCGGGGAGCTGTTTTTT | CATSERYTGELFF
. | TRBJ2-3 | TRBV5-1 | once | TGCGCCAGCAGTCTTTCGGATACGCAGTATTTT | CASSLSDTQYF
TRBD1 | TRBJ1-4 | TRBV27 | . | TGTGCCAGCAGTTCTGACAGGGGGGCTAATGAAAAACTGTTTTTT | CASSSDRGANEKLFF
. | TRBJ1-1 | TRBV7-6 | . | TGTGCCAGCAGCTTAGCGCAGCAGGGTGGTGCTGAAGCTTTCTTT | CASSLAQQGGAEAFF
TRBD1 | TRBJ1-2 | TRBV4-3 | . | TGCGCCAGCAGCCAAGATCAGGGGGCAAGCTATGGCTACACCTTC | CASSQDQGASYGYTF
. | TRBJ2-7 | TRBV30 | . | TGTGCCTGGGGGGGCGACGGCCTCACCTACGAGCAGTACTTC | CAWGGDGLTYEQYF
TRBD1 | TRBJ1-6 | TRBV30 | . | TGTGCCTGGAGTGTTAGGGGACAGTATAATTCACCCCTCCACTTT | CAWSVRGQYNSPLHF
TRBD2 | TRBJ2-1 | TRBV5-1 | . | TGCGCCAGCAGCTTGCCCCTAGCGGGAGCCGGTGAGCAGTTCTTC | CASSLPLAGAGEQFF